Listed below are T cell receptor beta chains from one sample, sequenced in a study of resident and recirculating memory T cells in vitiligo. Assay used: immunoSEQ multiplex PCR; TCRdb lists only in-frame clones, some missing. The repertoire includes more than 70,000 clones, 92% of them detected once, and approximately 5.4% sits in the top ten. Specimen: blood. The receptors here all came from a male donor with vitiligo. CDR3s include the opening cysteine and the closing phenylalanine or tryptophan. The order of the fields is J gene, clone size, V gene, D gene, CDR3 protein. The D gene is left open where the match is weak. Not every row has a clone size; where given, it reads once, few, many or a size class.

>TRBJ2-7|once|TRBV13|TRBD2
CASSPGLAGGEQYF
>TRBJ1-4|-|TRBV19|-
CASSINQGNEKLFF
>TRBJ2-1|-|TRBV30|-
CAWSVTATYNEQFF
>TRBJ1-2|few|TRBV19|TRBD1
CASITGGSNYGYTF
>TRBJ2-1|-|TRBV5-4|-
CASSFGIASNEQFF
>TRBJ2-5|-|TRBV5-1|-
CASSLALKTQYF
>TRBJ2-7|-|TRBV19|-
CASSPRGDYPYEQYF
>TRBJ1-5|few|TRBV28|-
CASSSTGGNQPQHF
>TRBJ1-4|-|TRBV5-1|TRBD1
CASSLGQGLANEKLFF
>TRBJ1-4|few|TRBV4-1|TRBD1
CASSRGTGRWEKLFF
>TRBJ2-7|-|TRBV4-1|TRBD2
CASSQLAGVGSEQYF
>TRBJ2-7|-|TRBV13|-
CASSLGRISYEQYF
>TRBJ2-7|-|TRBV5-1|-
CASTPPGAATYEQYF
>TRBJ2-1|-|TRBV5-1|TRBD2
CASSGRLAATYNEQFF
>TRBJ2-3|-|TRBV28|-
CASSRTGGDTQYF
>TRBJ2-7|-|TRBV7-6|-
CASSLAGDYEQYF
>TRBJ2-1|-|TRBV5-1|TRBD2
CASGLAGEEYNEQFF
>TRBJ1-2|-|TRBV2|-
CASSDGRGYGYTF
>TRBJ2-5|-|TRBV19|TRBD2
CASRAGTSGHGPYQETQYF
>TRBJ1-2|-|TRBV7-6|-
CASSLGGLGYTF
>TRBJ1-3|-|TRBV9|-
CASSVAGYGNTIYF
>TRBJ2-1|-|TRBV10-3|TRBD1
CAISVKSGQILGEQFF
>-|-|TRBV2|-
CASSPGDPYEQYF
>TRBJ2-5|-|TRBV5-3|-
CARSSLDVGPTGRETQYF
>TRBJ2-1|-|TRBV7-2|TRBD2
CASSLTSGRATYNEQFF
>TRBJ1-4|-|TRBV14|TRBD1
CASSQGTGGAEKLFF
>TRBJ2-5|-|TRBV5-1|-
CASSLAGNQETQYF
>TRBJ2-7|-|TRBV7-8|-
CASSLAPGATYEQYF
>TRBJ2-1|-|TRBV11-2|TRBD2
CASSPRTSSEQFF
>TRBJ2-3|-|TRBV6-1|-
CASSEEHFPTDTQYF
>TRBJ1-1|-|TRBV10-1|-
CASSESAVPEAFF
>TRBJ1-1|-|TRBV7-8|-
CASSFPGHRLIGKTEAFF
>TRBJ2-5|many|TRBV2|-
CASGGGSTQTQYF
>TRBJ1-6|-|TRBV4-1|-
CASSRERARVPNSPLHF
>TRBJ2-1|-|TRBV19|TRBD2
CASYKTSGGPLNEQFF